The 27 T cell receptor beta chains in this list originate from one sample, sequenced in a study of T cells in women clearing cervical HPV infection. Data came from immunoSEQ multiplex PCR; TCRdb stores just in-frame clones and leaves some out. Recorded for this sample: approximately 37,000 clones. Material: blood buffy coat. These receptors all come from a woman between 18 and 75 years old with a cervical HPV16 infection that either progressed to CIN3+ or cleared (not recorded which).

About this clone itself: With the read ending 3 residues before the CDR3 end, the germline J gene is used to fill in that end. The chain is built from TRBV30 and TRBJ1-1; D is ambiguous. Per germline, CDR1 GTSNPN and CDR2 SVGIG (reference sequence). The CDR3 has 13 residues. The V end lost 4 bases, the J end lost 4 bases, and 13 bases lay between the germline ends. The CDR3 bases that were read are TGTGCCTGGATCATTGTGGAGGGCACTGAA. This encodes CAWIIVEGTE. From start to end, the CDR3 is CAWIIVEGTEAFF.

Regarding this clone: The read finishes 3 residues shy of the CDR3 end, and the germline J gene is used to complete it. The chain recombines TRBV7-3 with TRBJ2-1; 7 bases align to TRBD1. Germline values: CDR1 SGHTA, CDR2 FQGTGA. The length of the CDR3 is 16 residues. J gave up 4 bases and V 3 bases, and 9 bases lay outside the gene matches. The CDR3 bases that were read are TGTGCCAGCAGCTTGACCGGGACAGACTTATACAATGAG. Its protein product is CASSLTGTDLYNE. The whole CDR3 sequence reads CASSLTGTDLYNEQFF.

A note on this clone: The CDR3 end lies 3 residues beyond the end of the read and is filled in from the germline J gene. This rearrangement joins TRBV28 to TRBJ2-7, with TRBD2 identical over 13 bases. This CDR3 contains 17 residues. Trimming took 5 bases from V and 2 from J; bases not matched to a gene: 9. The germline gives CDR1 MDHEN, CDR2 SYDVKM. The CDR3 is CASSPWTSGRFAYEQYF. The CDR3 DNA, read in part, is TGTGCCAGCAGTCCCTGGACTAGCGGGAGATTTGCCTACGAG. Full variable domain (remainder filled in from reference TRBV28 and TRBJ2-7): DVKVTQSSRYLVKRTGEKVFLECVQDMDHENMFWYRQDPGLGLRLIYFSYDVKMKEKGDIPEGYSVSREKKERFSLILESASTNQTSMYLCASSPWTSGRFAYEQYFGPGTRLTVT.

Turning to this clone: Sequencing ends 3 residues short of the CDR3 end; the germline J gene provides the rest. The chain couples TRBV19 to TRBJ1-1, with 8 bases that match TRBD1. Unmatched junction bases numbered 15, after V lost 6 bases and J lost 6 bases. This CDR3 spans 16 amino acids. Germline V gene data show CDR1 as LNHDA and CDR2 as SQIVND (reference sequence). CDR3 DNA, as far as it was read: TGTGCCAGTAGCAGCAGGGGGCGCGGCGTGAGGTCTGAA. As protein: CASSSRGRGVRSE. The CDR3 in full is CASSSRGRGVRSEAFF.

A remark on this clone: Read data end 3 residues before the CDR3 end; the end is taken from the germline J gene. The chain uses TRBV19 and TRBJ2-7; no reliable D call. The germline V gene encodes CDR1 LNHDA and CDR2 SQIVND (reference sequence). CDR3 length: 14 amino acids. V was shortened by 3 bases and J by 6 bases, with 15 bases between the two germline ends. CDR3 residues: CASSMYEKLREQYF. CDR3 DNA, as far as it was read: TGTGCCAGTAGTATGTATGAGAAGCTCCGCGAG.

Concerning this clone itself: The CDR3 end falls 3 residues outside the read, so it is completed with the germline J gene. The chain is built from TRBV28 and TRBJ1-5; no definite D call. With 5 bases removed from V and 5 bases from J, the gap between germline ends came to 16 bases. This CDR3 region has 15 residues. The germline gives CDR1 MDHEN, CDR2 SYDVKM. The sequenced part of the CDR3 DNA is TGTGCCAGCAGTCTTCCGCAAGGGTTGGATCAGCCC. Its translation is CASSLPQGLDQP. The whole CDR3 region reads CASSLPQGLDQPQHF. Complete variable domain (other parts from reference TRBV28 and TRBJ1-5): DVKVTQSSRYLVKRTGEKVFLECVQDMDHENMFWYRQDPGLGLRLIYFSYDVKMKEKGDIPEGYSVSREKKERFSLILESASTNQTSMYLCASSLPQGLDQPQHFGDGTRLSIL.

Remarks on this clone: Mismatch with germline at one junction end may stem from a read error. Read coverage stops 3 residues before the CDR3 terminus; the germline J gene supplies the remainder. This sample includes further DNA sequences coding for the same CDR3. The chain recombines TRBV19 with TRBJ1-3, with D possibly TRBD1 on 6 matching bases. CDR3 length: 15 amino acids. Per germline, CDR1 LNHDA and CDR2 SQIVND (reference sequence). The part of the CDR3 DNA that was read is TGTGCCAGTCAATACAACCGGGACACTGGAAACACA. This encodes CASQYNRDTGNT. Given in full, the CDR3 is CASQYNRDTGNTIYF.

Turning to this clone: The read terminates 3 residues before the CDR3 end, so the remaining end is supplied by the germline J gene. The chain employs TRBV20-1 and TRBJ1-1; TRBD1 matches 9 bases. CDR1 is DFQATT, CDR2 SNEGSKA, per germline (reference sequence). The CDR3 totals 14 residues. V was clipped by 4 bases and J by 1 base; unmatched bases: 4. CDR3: CSATGTGTNTEAFF. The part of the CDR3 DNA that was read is TGCAGTGCTACCGGGACAGGGACGAACACTGAA.

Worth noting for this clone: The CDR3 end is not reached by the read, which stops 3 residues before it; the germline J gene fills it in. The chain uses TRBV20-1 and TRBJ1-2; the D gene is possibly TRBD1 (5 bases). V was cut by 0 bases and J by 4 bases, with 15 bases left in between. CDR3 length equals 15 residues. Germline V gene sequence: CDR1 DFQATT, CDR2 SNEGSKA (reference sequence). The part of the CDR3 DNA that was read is TGCAGTGCTAGAGATCTCGGGGGGATTTCCTATGGC. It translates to CSARDLGGISYG. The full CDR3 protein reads CSARDLGGISYGYTF.

The chain's CDR3 is CASRGTGSSPLHF. CDR3 DNA, as far as it was read: TGTGCCAGCAGGGGGACAGGGAGTTCACCC. The chain has TRBV2 and TRBJ1-6; 9 bases map to TRBD1. The DNA ends 3 residues before the CDR3 does, and the rest of the CDR3 is filled in from the germline J gene. Germline trimming cut 6 bases from V and 9 bases from J; bases unmatched to any gene: 3. The CDR3 consists of 13 residues. Germline CDR1 reads SNHLY; CDR2 reads FYNNEI.

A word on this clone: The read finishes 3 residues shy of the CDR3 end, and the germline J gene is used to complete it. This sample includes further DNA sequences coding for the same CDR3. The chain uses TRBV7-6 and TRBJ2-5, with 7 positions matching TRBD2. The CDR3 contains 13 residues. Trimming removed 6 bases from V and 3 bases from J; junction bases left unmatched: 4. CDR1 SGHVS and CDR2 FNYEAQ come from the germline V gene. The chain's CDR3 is CASSSSGEETQYF. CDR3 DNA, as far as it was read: TGTGCCAGCAGTTCCAGCGGGGAAGAGACC.

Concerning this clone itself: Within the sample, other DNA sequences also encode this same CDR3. CDR3 sequence reads: CASSERAGDTEAFF. Partial CDR3 DNA: TGTGCCAGCAGTGAAAGGGCAGGAGACACTGAA. The chain uses TRBV6-1 and TRBJ1-1; no clear D. The read terminates 3 residues before the CDR3 end, so the remaining end is supplied by the germline J gene. The CDR3 runs to 14 residues. Germline values: CDR1 MNHNS, CDR2 SASEGT. The V and J ends lost 2 bases and 3 bases respectively, with 10 bases between them.

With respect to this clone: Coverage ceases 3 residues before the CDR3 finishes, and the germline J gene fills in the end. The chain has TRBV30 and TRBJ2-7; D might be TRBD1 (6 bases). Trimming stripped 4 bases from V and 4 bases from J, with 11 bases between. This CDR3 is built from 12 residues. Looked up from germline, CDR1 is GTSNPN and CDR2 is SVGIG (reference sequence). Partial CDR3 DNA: TGTGCCTGGAATGAAGGGGGTTACGAG. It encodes CAWNEGGYE. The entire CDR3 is CAWNEGGYEQYF.

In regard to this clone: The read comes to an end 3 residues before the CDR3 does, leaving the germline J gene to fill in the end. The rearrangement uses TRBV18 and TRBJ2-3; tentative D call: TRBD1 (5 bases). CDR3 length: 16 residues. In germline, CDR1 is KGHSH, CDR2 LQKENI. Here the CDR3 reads CASSPRSEGVQETQYF. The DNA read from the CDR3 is TGTGCCAGCTCACCCCGGTCGGAAGGGGTACAAGAGACG.

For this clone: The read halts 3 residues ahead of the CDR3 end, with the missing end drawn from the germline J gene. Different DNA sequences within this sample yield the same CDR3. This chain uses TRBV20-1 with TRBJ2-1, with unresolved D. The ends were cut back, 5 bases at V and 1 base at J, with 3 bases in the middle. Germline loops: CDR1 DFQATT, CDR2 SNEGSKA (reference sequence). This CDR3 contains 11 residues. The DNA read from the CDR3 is TGCAGTGCTTTATCCTACAATGAG. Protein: CSALSYNE. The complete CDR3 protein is CSALSYNEQFF.

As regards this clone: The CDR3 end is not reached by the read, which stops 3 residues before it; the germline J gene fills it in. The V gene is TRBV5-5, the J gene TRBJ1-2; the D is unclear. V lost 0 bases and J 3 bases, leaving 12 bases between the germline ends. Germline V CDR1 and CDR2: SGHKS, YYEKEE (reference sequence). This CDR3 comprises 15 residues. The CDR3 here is CASSLDGSVDYGYTF. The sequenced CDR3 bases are TGTGCCAGCAGCTTGGACGGGTCAGTTGACTATGGC.

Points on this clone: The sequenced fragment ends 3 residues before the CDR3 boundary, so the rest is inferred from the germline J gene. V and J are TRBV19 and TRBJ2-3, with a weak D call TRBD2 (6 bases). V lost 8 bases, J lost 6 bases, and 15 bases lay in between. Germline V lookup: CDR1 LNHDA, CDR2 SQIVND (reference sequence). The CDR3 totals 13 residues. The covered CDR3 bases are TGTGCCAGTGGCTCGGGGGTGGCGGATACG. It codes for CASGSGVADT. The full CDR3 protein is CASGSGVADTQYF.

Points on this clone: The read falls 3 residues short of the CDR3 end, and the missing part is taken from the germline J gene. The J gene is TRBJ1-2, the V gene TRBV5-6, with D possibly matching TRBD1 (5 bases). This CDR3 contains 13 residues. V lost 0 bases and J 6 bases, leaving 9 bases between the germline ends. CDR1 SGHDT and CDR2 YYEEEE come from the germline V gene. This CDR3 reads CASSLAGGDGYTF. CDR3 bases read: TGTGCCAGCAGCTTGGCGGGGGGGGATGGC.

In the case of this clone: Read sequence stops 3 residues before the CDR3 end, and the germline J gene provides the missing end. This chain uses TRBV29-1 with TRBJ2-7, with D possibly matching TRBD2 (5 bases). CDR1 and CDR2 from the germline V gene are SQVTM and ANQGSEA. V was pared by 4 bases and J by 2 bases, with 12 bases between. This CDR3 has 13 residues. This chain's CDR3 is CSVAGADPYEQYF. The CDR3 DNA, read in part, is TGCAGCGTTGCTGGAGCGGATCCCTACGAG.

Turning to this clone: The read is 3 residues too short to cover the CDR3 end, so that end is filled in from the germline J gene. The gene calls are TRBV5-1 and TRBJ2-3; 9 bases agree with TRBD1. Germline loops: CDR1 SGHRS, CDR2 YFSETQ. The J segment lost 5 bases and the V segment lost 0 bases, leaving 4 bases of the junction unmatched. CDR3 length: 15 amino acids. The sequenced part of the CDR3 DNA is TGCGCCAGCAGCTTGGGGGGACAGGGTGGAGATACG. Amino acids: CASSLGGQGGDT. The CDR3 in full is CASSLGGQGGDTQYF.

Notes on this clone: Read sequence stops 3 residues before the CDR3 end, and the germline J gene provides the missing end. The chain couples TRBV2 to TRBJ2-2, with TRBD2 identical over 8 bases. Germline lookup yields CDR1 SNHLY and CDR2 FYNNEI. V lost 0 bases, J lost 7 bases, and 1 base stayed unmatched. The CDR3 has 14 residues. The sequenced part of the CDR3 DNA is TGTGCCAGCAGTGAAGCGCGGGGGGTCGGGGAG. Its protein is CASSEARGVGE. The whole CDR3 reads CASSEARGVGELFF.

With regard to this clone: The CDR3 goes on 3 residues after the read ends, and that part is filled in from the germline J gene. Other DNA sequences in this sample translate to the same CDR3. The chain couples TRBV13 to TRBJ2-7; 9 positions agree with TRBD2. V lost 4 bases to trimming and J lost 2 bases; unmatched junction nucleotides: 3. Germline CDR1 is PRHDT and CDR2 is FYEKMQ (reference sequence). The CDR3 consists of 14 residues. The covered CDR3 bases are TGTGCCAGCAGCTCGGGACTAGCTACCTACGAG. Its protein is CASSSGLATYE. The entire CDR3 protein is CASSSGLATYEQYF.

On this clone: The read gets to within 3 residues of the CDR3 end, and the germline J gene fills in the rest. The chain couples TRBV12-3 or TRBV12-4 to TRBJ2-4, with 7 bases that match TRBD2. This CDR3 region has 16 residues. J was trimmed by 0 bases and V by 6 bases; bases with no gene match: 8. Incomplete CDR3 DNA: TGTGCCAGCAGCTCTAGCGGAGAAATAGCCAAAAACATT. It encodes CASSSSGEIAKNI. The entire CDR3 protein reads CASSSSGEIAKNIQYF.

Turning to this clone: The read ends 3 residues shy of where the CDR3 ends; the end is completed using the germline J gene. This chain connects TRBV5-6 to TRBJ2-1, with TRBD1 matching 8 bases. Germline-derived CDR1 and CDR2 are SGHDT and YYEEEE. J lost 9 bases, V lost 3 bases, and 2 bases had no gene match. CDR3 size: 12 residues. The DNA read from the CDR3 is TGTGCCAGCAGCTCTACAGGGGGTGAG. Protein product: CASSSTGGE. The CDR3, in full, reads CASSSTGGEQFF.

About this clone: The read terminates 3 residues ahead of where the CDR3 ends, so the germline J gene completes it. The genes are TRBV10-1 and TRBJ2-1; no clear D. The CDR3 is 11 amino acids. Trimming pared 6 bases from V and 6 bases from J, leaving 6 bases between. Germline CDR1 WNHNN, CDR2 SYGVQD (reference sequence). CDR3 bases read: TGCGCCAGCAGCGAGCGCAATGAG. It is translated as CASSERNE. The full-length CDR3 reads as CASSERNEQFF.

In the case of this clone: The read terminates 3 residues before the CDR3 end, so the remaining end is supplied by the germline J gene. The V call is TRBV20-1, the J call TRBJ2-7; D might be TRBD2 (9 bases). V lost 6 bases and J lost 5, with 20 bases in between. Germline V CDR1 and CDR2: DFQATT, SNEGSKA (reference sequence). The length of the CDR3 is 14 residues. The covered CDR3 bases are TGCAGTGCCCAGGGGGCGGGAGGGCCCCACGAG. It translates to CSAQGAGGPHE. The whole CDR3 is CSAQGAGGPHEQYF.

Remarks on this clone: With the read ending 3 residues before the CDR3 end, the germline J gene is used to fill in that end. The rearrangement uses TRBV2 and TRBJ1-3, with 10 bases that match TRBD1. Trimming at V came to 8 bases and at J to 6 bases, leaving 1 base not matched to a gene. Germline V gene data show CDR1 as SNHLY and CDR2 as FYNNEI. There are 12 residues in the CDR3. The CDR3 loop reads CASGQGVNTIYF. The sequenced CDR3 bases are TGTGCCAGCGGACAGGGGGTAAACACC.